The 24 T cell receptor beta chains below were found in one sample sequenced in a study of vaccination effects on CD4 cells after COVID-19. Ahead of sequencing, the ViraFEST assay grew antigen-specific CD4+ T cells using viral peptide pools. Following a 10-day culture, CD4+ T cells were purified. Participants completed two doses of the BNT162b2 or mRNA-1273 vaccine. No antigen has been assigned to these receptors. The assay was immunoSEQ multiplex PCR, and TCRdb's table has in-frame clones only and misses some. The sample has over 50,000 clones, around 73% seen once. The source was CD4+ T cells from PBMCs cultured with HCoV-229E spike peptides, collected after COVID-19 vaccination. These receptors all come from a human donor who received a COVID-19 vaccine.

This chain uses TRBV19 with TRBJ1-6; perhaps TRBD1 as D (5 bases). Per the germline V gene, CDR1 is LNHDA and CDR2 is SQIVND (reference sequence). The V and J ends lost 9 bases and 7 bases respectively, with 13 bases between them. This CDR3 region has 13 residues. CDR3 coding DNA: TGTGCCAGCAACCCTCGACAGAATTCACCCCTCCACTTT. It encodes CASNPRQNSPLHF.

The chain combines TRBV6-5 with TRBJ2-2; the D gene could be TRBD1 or TRBD2 (5 bases each). The CDR3 runs 14 residues. Germline CDR1 and CDR2: MNHEY and SVGAGI. Deletions cut 5 bases from V and 8 bases from J, with 15 bases between. CDR3 DNA sequence: TGTGCCAGCAGTCAACCTGGGACGTCGGGGGAGCTGTTTTTT. Protein: CASSQPGTSGELFF.

This clone was seen only a few times. The V and J genes are TRBV24-1 and TRBJ1-5, with TRBD1 as a possible D gene (5 bases). Between the trimmed V and J ends, which lost 7 bases and 1 base, there was a span of 10 bases. The germline V gene has CDR1 KGHDR and CDR2 SFDVKD. The CDR3 sequence is 14 residues long. This CDR3 is CATSRAASNQPQHF. The CDR3 DNA sequence: TGTGCCACCAGCAGGGCAGCAAGCAATCAGCCCCAGCATTTT.

This clone showed up just a few times. The genes are TRBV4-1 and TRBJ2-5; the match to TRBD1 covers 11 bases. This CDR3 is 16 amino acids long. The trim removed 5 bases at V and 5 bases at J, leaving 10 bases unmatched. CDR1 and CDR2 (germline): MGHRA, YSYEKL. The CDR3 DNA follows: TGCGCCAGCAGCGCCCTTATGGGACAGGGGGACGAGACCCAGTACTTC. Protein sequence: CASSALMGQGDETQYF.

The chain couples TRBV18 to TRBJ1-1; 7 bases agree with TRBD1. This CDR3 spans 15 amino acids. Germline V CDR1 and CDR2: KGHSH, LQKENI. Germline trimming cut 4 bases from V and 0 bases from J; bases unmatched to any gene: 5. CDR3 DNA sequence: TGTGCCAGCTCACGGGACAGTAGCATGAACACTGAAGCTTTCTTT. This codes for CASSRDSSMNTEAFF.

The chain carries TRBV12-3 or TRBV12-4 and TRBJ1-2; 7 positions agree with TRBD1. V dropped 6 bases and J dropped 4; count of bases not matched to a gene: 5. This CDR3 region has 13 residues. The DNA of the CDR3 is TGTGCCAGCAGCCTACAGGGGACCTATGGCTACACCTTC. It translates to CASSLQGTYGYTF.

This chain joins TRBV6-5 and TRBJ1-3, with D tentatively TRBD1 (5 bases). V lost 4 bases to trimming and J lost 3 bases, with 10 bases between them. The CDR3 is 14 residues long. Germline V gives CDR1 MNHEY, CDR2 SVGAGI. CDR3 in DNA: TGTGCCAGCAGTTTGGGGACCGGTGGAAACACCATATATTTT. Its translation is CASSLGTGGNTIYF.

The chain joins TRBV15 to TRBJ2-7; D is uncertain. Germline V gene sequence: CDR1 LNHNV, CDR2 YYDKDF (reference sequence). Trimming took off 5 bases at V and 7 bases at J, with 18 bases between the two ends. This CDR3 spans 14 amino acids. The CDR3 region is CATSGTTGPGEQYV. The DNA for the CDR3 is TGTGCCACCAGCGGAACAACCGGCCCCGGAGAGCAGTACGTC.

V gene TRBV28 combines with J gene TRBJ1-4, with D unresolved. This CDR3 comprises 15 residues. V was shortened by 7 bases and J by 8 bases, with 20 bases between the two germline ends. Germline assignment: CDR1 MDHEN and CDR2 SYDVKM. The CDR3 sequence: CASINQGFVKEKLFF. The CDR3 DNA follows: TGTGCCAGCATTAACCAAGGTTTCGTGAAGGAAAAACTGTTTTTT.

The CDR3 sequence: CASSHTRSYGYTF. For the CDR3, the DNA is TGTGCCAGCAGCCATACGAGGTCCTATGGCTACACCTTC. This chain uses TRBV14 with TRBJ1-2; no firm D call. Germline lookup yields CDR1 SGHDN and CDR2 FVKESK. V lost 3 bases and J lost 4, with 9 bases in between. The length of the CDR3 is 13 residues.

J is TRBJ1-2 and V is TRBV7-2; D possibly corresponds to TRBD1 (5 bases). The CDR3 runs to 15 residues. The V end lost 5 bases, the J end lost 4 bases, and 17 bases lay between the germline ends. The germline V gene encodes CDR1 SGHTA and CDR2 FQGNSA. The CDR3 bases are TGTGCCAGCAGCCGCCTGGGGCGCTCTTTCTATGGCTACACCTTC. As protein: CASSRLGRSFYGYTF.

The CDR3 reads CASSLSGQEDTQYF. The CDR3 DNA is TGTGCCAGCTCACTCTCGGGCCAAGAGGATACGCAGTATTTT. The rearrangement links TRBV18 to TRBJ2-3, with no clear D. The CDR3 totals 14 residues. V gave up 4 bases and J gave up 6 bases, with 14 bases separating them. The V gene's germline CDR1 is KGHSH and CDR2 LQKENI.

This sequence joins TRBV6-1 and TRBJ1-2; no clear D gene. The CDR3 loop spans 12 amino acids. Germline CDR1 is MNHNS and CDR2 is SASEGT. Trimming removed 4 bases from V and 7 bases from J, with 10 bases in between. CDR3 sequence: CASSAQEVGYTF. DNA of the CDR3: TGTGCCAGCAGTGCCCAGGAAGTTGGCTACACCTTC.

This chain links TRBV6-5 with TRBJ2-2, with TRBD2 matching over 9 bases. The germline CDR1 and CDR2 sequences are MNHEY and SVGAGI. This CDR3 spans 12 amino acids. V gave up 8 bases and J gave up 9 bases; unmatched junction bases: 4. The CDR3 sequence: CASRLAGRELFF. The CDR3 nucleotides are TGTGCCAGCCGGCTAGCGGGGAGGGAGCTGTTTTTT.

The chain recombines TRBV12-3 or TRBV12-4 with TRBJ2-5; D is unresolved. V was trimmed by 3 bases and J by 5 bases, leaving 10 bases between them. CDR3 size: 13 residues. The CDR3 region is CASSFGGRETQYF. The CDR3 DNA follows: TGTGCCAGCAGTTTCGGTGGGCGCGAGACCCAGTACTTC.

This clone came up a few times. The gene calls are TRBV5-6 and TRBJ2-5; tentatively, D is TRBD2 (5 bases). The CDR3 has 15 residues. The V and J ends lost 4 bases and 5 bases respectively, with 18 bases between them. Germline assignment: CDR1 SGHDT and CDR2 YYEEEE. CDR3: CASSLLASTWETQYF. CDR3 nucleotides: TGTGCCAGCAGCCTGCTGGCTAGCACATGGGAGACCCAGTACTTC.

V is TRBV4-1 and J is TRBJ2-5, with D tentatively TRBD1 or TRBD2 (5 bases each). This CDR3 region has 15 residues. Germline lookup yields CDR1 MGHRA and CDR2 YSYEKL. V was cut by 3 bases and J by 5 bases, with 16 bases left in between. This CDR3 reads CASSQGPTDGETQYF. The CDR3 region has the DNA TGCGCCAGCAGCCAGGGACCTACGGATGGTGAGACCCAGTACTTC.

The chain links TRBV3-1 (or the pseudogene TRBV3-2) to TRBJ2-1, with 11 bases lining up with TRBD2. V was pared by 1 base and J by 11 bases, with 10 bases of the junction left unmatched. The CDR3 is made up of 16 amino acids. CDR1 is LGHDT and CDR2 is YNNKEL in the germline V gene (reference sequence). The CDR3 DNA sequence: TGTGCCAGCAGCCAAGGGAGTAGTAGCGGGGGGGCCAAGCAGTTCTTC. Encoded protein: CASSQGSSSGGAKQFF.

This chain uses TRBV28 with TRBJ1-2, with a possible D match to TRBD1 (6 bases). CDR1 is MDHEN and CDR2 is SYDVKM in the germline V gene. Between the trimmed V and J ends, which lost 4 bases and 8 bases, there was a span of 17 bases. The CDR3 contains 14 residues. CDR3 sequence: CASSSYPRQGGYTF. As DNA, the CDR3 is TGTGCCAGCAGTTCCTACCCAAGGCAGGGGGGCTACACCTTC.

This rearrangement joins TRBV18 to TRBJ2-3; weak D call: TRBD2 (6 bases). The CDR3 length is 13 residues. V lost 6 bases to trimming and J lost 4 bases, with 11 bases between them. Germline V gene data show CDR1 as KGHSH and CDR2 as LQKENI. DNA for the CDR3: TGTGCCAGCTCCGCTGGCGGGGCAGATACGCAGTATTTT. As protein: CASSAGGADTQYF.

V gene TRBV7-2 combines with J gene TRBJ1-2, with D uncertain. V was cut by 1 base and J by 2 bases, with 14 bases left in between. The CDR3 extends over 16 amino acids. Germline V gene data show CDR1 as SGHTA and CDR2 as FQGNSA. The CDR3 is CASSLDYNRMNYGYTF. The CDR3 nucleotides are TGTGCCAGCAGCTTAGATTACAACCGAATGAACTATGGCTACACCTTC.

This chain uses TRBV7-2 with TRBJ1-4; weak D call: TRBD1 (5 bases). The CDR3 sequence is 16 residues long. Trimming pared 1 base from V and 4 bases from J, leaving 13 bases between. Germline CDR1 and CDR2: SGHTA and FQGNSA. Here the CDR3 DNA reads TGTGCCAGCAGCTTAGAAATCACAGGAAATAATGAAAAACTGTTTTTT. It specifies CASSLEITGNNEKLFF.

V and J are TRBV7-2 and TRBJ1-5; D unresolved. CDR1 and CDR2 from the germline V gene are SGHTA and FQGNSA. CDR3 length: 16 amino acids. Trimming removed 5 bases from V and 10 bases from J, with 24 bases in between. CDR3: CASSQDLGSWRGPQHF. The CDR3 DNA reads TGTGCCAGCAGCCAGGACTTGGGGAGTTGGCGAGGTCCCCAGCATTTT. The full variable domain, completed using reference TRBV7-2 and TRBJ1-5, is GAGVSQSPSNKVTEKGKDVELRCDPISGHTALYWYRQSLGQGLEFLIYFQGNSAPDKSGLPSDRFSAERTGGSVSTLTIQRTQQEDSAVYLCASSQDLGSWRGPQHFGDGTRLSIL.

There are a few counts of this clone. The rearrangement joins TRBV9 to TRBJ2-5; D unclear. Per the germline V gene, CDR1 is SGDLS and CDR2 is YYNGEE. Trimming pared 0 bases from V and 5 bases from J, leaving 11 bases between. The length of the CDR3 is 14 residues. The CDR3 reads CASSVGAYSETQYF. For the CDR3, the DNA is TGTGCCAGCAGCGTAGGGGCCTATAGCGAGACCCAGTACTTC.